These 27 T cell receptor beta chains originate from one sample sequenced in a study of regulatory dendritic cells for organ transplantation. Measured with immunoSEQ multiplex PCR; TCRdb has only the in-frame clones, and not every one. Among about 30,000 clones, about 89% were seen once, and the ten largest hold 0.05% to 0.07%. The specimen sequenced was naive CD4+ T cells from blood. This sample's subset: CD45RA+ naive T cells. These receptors all come from a human donor in good health.

In this sample, this clone turned up a few times. J is TRBJ2-7 and V is TRBV6-6; D is possibly TRBD1 or TRBD2 (5 bases each). Germline CDR1 reads MNHNY; CDR2 reads SVGAGI (reference sequence). V shed 3 bases and J shed 3 bases, with 9 bases lying between them. The CDR3 spans 13 residues. Here the CDR3 DNA reads TGTGCCAGCAGTTATCGGGGCGGCTACGAGCAGTACTTC. Amino acid sequence: CASSYRGGYEQYF.

The chain uses TRBV4-2 and TRBJ1-1; the D is unclear. V dropped 1 base and J dropped 1 base, with 7 bases sitting between them. Germline V lookup: CDR1 LGHNA, CDR2 YNFKEQ. CDR3 size: 14 residues. CDR3 DNA sequence: TGTGCCAGCAGCCAAGTGACGGGGAACACTGAAGCTTTCTTT. This translates into CASSQVTGNTEAFF.

This chain connects TRBV19 to TRBJ1-5; D remains ambiguous. The CDR3 contains 12 residues. V lost 6 bases, J lost 2 bases, and 5 bases lay in between. Looked up from germline, CDR1 is LNHDA and CDR2 is SQIVND (reference sequence). This CDR3 is CASRVGNQPQHF. The CDR3, as DNA: TGTGCCAGTAGGGTGGGCAATCAGCCCCAGCATTTT.

This clone showed up just once. This chain connects TRBV7-8 to TRBJ1-6, with 7 bases matching TRBD1. The CDR3 totals 14 residues. The germline CDR1 and CDR2 sequences are SGHVS and FQNEAQ. Unmatched junction bases numbered 4, after V lost 6 bases and J lost 5 bases. CDR3 DNA sequence: TGTGCCAGCAGTCGGGACAGAGATAATTCACCCCTCCACTTT. It translates to CASSRDRDNSPLHF.

This clone was detected a few times. This chain links TRBV30 with TRBJ1-1; weak D call: TRBD1 (6 bases). Per the germline V gene, CDR1 is GTSNPN and CDR2 is SVGIG (reference sequence). This CDR3 comprises 13 residues. V lost 4 bases to trimming and J lost 0 bases, with 9 bases between them. The CDR3 DNA sequence: TGTGCCTGGAAGACAGGCATGAACACTGAAGCTTTCTTT. Amino acids: CAWKTGMNTEAFF.

The chain uses TRBV9 and TRBJ1-2; D may be TRBD1 (5 bases). The CDR3 is 14 residues long. The V and J ends lost 0 bases and 3 bases respectively, with 9 bases between them. Germline V CDR1 and CDR2: SGDLS, YYNGEE. CDR3 sequence: CASSVADRYYGYTF. The CDR3 region has the DNA TGTGCCAGCAGCGTAGCCGACAGATACTATGGCTACACCTTC.

J is TRBJ1-1 and V is TRBV7-2, with D tentatively TRBD1 (5 bases). Trimming pared 5 bases from V and 2 bases from J, leaving 15 bases between. The CDR3 has 15 residues. Per germline, CDR1 SGHTA and CDR2 FQGNSA. CDR3 amino acids: CASSNQGSRNTEAFF. CDR3 DNA: TGTGCCAGCAGCAACCAGGGATCTAGAAACACTGAAGCTTTCTTT.

The J gene is TRBJ1-4, the V gene TRBV19; 9 positions match TRBD1. Trimming cost V 5 bases and J 7 bases; bases outside gene matches: 8. Germline assignment: CDR1 LNHDA and CDR2 SQIVND (reference sequence). The CDR3 extends over 15 amino acids. CDR3 loop: CASSLPTGGREKLFF. The CDR3 nucleotides read TGTGCCAGTAGTCTCCCGACAGGGGGTCGTGAAAAACTGTTTTTT.

The chain has TRBV5-4 and TRBJ2-1; the match to TRBD2 covers 10 bases. Germline loops: CDR1 SGHNT, CDR2 YYREEE (reference sequence). V dropped 0 bases and J dropped 7; count of bases not matched to a gene: 7. This CDR3 region has 16 residues. CDR3 DNA: TGTGCCAGCAGCTTGGTGAGCGGGAGGGCGGGGAATGAGCAGTTCTTC. Encoded protein: CASSLVSGRAGNEQFF.

The chain has TRBV7-9 and TRBJ2-2, with D possibly matching TRBD2 (5 bases). Trimming pared 2 bases from V and 5 bases from J, leaving 9 bases between. The CDR3 covers 14 residues. CDR1 is SEHNR, CDR2 FQNEAQ, per germline (reference sequence). CDR3 sequence (DNA): TGTGCCAGCAGCTTATCCGGGGTTACCGGGGAGCTGTTTTTT. The encoded protein is CASSLSGVTGELFF.

The genes are TRBV9 and TRBJ2-6, with TRBD2 as a possible D gene (6 bases). The CDR3 extends over 17 amino acids. CDR1 is SGDLS, CDR2 YYNGEE, per germline. V lost 0 bases to trimming and J lost 0 bases, with 10 bases between them. The DNA for the CDR3 is TGTGCCAGCAGCGTAGCGGAGGGTCTCTCTGGGGCCAACGTCCTGACTTTC. Encoded protein: CASSVAEGLSGANVLTF.

About this clone itself: The limits of the CDR3 on the DNA are not certain, so only TCRdb's listed CDR3 is given. The gene calls are TRBV21-1 and TRBJ2-7; the table's D call TRBD2 went unverified against the DNA. TRBV21-1 represents a pseudogene. Ends included, the CDR3 has 15 residues. CDR3 amino acids: CASSINRDYRCEQYF.

V gene TRBV12-5 combines with J gene TRBJ1-3; D is perhaps TRBD1 (6 bases). This CDR3 region has 17 residues. CDR1 and CDR2 from the germline V gene are LGHNT and FRNRAP. V gave up 9 bases and J gave up 0 bases, with 21 bases separating them. The chain's CDR3 is CASGLWSGQYSGNTIYF. In DNA form, the CDR3 reads TGTGCTAGCGGACTATGGTCCGGACAGTACTCTGGAAACACCATATATTTT.

The rearrangement joins TRBV19 to TRBJ2-5; no clear D gene. The germline gives CDR1 LNHDA, CDR2 SQIVND (reference sequence). This CDR3 has 16 residues. V lost 1 base to trimming and J lost 5 bases, with 17 bases between them. The CDR3 loop reads CASSIGGPALRETQYF. The CDR3 nucleotides are TGTGCCAGTAGTATAGGTGGGCCCGCCCTACGGGAGACCCAGTACTTC.

This rearrangement joins TRBV18 to TRBJ2-7, with 9 bases matching TRBD1. The germline CDR1 and CDR2 sequences are KGHSH and LQKENI. The CDR3 sequence is 15 residues long. V dropped 2 bases and J dropped 1; count of bases not matched to a gene: 3. The CDR3 DNA follows: TGTGCCAGCTCACCAGGGACAGGGAGGTCCTACGAGCAGTACTTC. Residues: CASSPGTGRSYEQYF.

The V gene is TRBV4-3, the J gene TRBJ1-4; D gene unclear. CDR1 and CDR2 from the germline V gene are LGHNA and YSLEER. The CDR3 runs 14 residues. Trimming pared 4 bases from V and 8 bases from J, leaving 14 bases between. The CDR3 DNA reads TGCGCCAGCAGCCGACAAGGCGGAGGAGAAAAACTGTTTTTT. Protein: CASSRQGGGEKLFF.

The J gene is TRBJ2-3, the V gene TRBV7-2; D not certain. V lost 5 bases to trimming and J lost 5 bases, with 17 bases between them. Germline V gives CDR1 SGHTA, CDR2 FQGNSA. The CDR3 is 15 amino acids. The CDR3 nucleotides are TGTGCCAGCAGCCCTCCGTCGAGCGCGGAAGATACGCAGTATTTT. It translates to CASSPPSSAEDTQYF.

The chain couples TRBV4-2 to TRBJ2-1; possible D gene TRBD2, 6 bases. This CDR3 comprises 14 residues. Germline assignment: CDR1 LGHNA and CDR2 YNFKEQ. V shed 4 bases and J shed 9 bases, with 16 bases lying between them. CDR3 DNA: TGTGCCAGCAGCCCCCCCAGGAGGGCCGGTGAGCAGTTCTTC. As protein: CASSPPRRAGEQFF.

The chain couples TRBV4-3 to TRBJ1-2, with 10 nucleotides matching TRBD1. With 0 bases clipped from V and 8 bases from J, the junction kept 6 bases outside the gene matches. Germline loops: CDR1 LGHNA, CDR2 YSLEER. The CDR3 is 15 residues long. This chain's CDR3 is CASSQEAGTGAGYTF. The CDR3 DNA follows: TGCGCCAGCAGCCAAGAGGCCGGGACAGGGGCGGGCTACACCTTC.

This chain links TRBV7-9 with TRBJ2-3; no definite D call. Deletions cut 3 bases from V and 5 bases from J, with 6 bases between. The CDR3 totals 12 residues. Germline assignment: CDR1 SEHNR and CDR2 FQNEAQ (reference sequence). The CDR3 loop reads CASSFSGDTQYF. The CDR3 DNA sequence: TGTGCCAGCAGCTTTAGTGGAGATACGCAGTATTTT.

This chain uses TRBV7-2 with TRBJ2-1; D is possibly TRBD2 (5 bases). This CDR3 contains 12 residues. Trimming stripped 2 bases from V and 9 bases from J, with 8 bases between. Per the germline V gene, CDR1 is SGHTA and CDR2 is FQGNSA. DNA for the CDR3: TGTGCCAGCAGCTTAAACCGGGGTGAGCAGTTCTTC. Encoded protein: CASSLNRGEQFF.

This sequence joins TRBV4-1 and TRBJ2-3; TRBD2 matches at 9 bases. V lost 7 bases and J lost 6; bases outside the gene matches: 11. Per germline, CDR1 MGHRA and CDR2 YSYEKL. The CDR3 loop spans 15 amino acids. The CDR3 bases are TGCGCCAGCACCCTCGCGGGAGGGGGAGGGGATACGCAGTATTTT. Its translation is CASTLAGGGGDTQYF.

V gene TRBV10-3 combines with J gene TRBJ2-2; D is uncertain. This CDR3 contains 15 residues. Germline values: CDR1 ENHRY, CDR2 SYGVKD. With 0 bases removed from V and 2 bases from J, the gap between germline ends came to 7 bases. CDR3 in amino acids: CAISESGGNTGELFF. The CDR3 DNA is TGTGCCATCAGTGAGTCGGGCGGTAACACCGGGGAGCTGTTTTTT.

The chain carries TRBV7-9 and TRBJ2-7, with D unresolved. CDR3 size: 13 residues. In germline, CDR1 is SEHNR, CDR2 FQNEAQ (reference sequence). V was shortened by 9 bases and J by 0 bases, with 12 bases between the two germline ends. The CDR3 DNA is TGTGCCAGTACCAGGTCAACCTCCTACGAGCAGTACTTC. It codes for CASTRSTSYEQYF.

The genes are TRBV5-4 and TRBJ2-3, with 9 positions matching TRBD2. Germline assignment: CDR1 SGHNT and CDR2 YYREEE (reference sequence). The CDR3 is made up of 15 amino acids. J lost 1 base, V lost 2 bases, and 2 bases had no gene match. The CDR3 DNA sequence: TGTGCCAGCAGCTTACGGACTAGCGGCACAGATACGCAGTATTTT. Encoded protein: CASSLRTSGTDTQYF.

The chain links TRBV7-9 to TRBJ2-3, with 7 bases aligning to TRBD1. V was clipped by 5 bases and J by 1 base; unmatched bases: 9. CDR3 length equals 16 residues. Germline V gene lookup returns CDR1 SEHNR and CDR2 FQNEAQ (reference sequence). CDR3 loop: CASSVYRGHGTDTQYF. CDR3 in DNA: TGTGCCAGCAGCGTATACAGGGGTCATGGCACAGATACGCAGTATTTT. Based on the CDR3 plus reference TRBV7-9 and TRBJ2-3, the full variable domain is DTGVSQNPRHKITKRGQNVTFRCDPISEHNRLYWYRQTLGQGPEFLTYFQNEAQLEKSRLLSDRFSAERPKGSFSTLEIQRTEQGDSAMYLCASSVYRGHGTDTQYFGPGTRLTVL.

The rearrangement links TRBV5-1 to TRBJ2-2; TRBD1 agrees at 8 bases. This CDR3 contains 16 residues. Losses at the gene ends were 4 bases for V and 5 bases for J; bases not matched to a gene: 10. Germline V lookup: CDR1 SGHRS, CDR2 YFSETQ. The chain's CDR3 is CASSLIPTGDTGELFF. DNA of the CDR3: TGCGCCAGCAGCCTAATACCGACAGGGGATACCGGGGAGCTGTTTTTT.